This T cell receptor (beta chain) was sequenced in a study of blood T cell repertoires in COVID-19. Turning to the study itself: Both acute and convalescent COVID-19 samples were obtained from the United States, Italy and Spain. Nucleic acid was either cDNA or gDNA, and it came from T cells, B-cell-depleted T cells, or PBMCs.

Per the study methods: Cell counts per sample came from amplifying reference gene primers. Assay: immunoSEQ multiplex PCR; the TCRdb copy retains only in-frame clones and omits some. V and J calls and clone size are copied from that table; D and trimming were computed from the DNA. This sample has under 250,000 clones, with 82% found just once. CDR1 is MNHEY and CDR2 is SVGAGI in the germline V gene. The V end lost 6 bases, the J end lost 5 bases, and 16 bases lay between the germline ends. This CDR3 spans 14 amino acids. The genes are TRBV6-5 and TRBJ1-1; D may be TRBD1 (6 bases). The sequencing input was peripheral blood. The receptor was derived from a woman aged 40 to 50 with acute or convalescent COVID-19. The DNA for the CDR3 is TGTGCCAGCAGCCCCGAGGGGGGGTATACTGAAGCTTTCTTT. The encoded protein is CASSPEGGYTEAFF.